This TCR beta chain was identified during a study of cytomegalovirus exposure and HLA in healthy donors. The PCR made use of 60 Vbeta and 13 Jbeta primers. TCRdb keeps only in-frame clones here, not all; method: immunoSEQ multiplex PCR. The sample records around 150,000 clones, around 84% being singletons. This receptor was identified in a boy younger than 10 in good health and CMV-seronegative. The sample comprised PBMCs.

The CDR3 DNA reads as TGTGCCATCAGTGAGCCTGGCGGGACAGGGAAAACCGGGGAGCTGTTTTTT. Encoded protein: CAISEPGGTGKTGELFF. The chain links TRBV10-3 to TRBJ2-2; 9 bases map to TRBD1. V shed 2 bases and J 5 bases; nucleotides not matched to a gene: 9. In germline, CDR1 is ENHRY, CDR2 SYGVKD. This CDR3 region has 17 residues.